Here is one TCR beta chain with its context. No antigen is known for it. This sample stems from a study of T-cell memory formation after mild COVID-19. Background on the study: Across donors, TCR clusters were largely donor specific. Study-wide points: The main location of contracting CD4+ clones was CM and EM, and that of contracting CD8+ clones was EMRA. A balance of CD4 and CD8 characterized clones contracting day 15 to 85, whereas later expanders leaned CD4+.

CDR1 and CDR2 from the germline V gene are MNHEY and SVGEGT. The ends were cut back, 2 bases at V and 2 bases at J, with 4 bases in the middle. CDR3 length: 13 amino acids. With constant-segment primers, 5'RACE yielded cDNA libraries of TCR alpha and TCR beta that carried sample barcodes and UMIs. TCRdb redid the calling of the 5' RACE reads with MiXCR, one entry per CDR3 protein. This sample carries about 260,000 distinct CDR3 sequences, approximately 15% of them seen once, and the ten largest clones take 22%. The clonotype originates from a man aged 18 to 30 who had mild COVID-19 (a few samples of this study predate the infection). Cell type and time point are not known. Sequencing used PBMCs or a T cell subset sorted from them (not recorded which). J is TRBJ1-5 and V is TRBV6-2 or TRBV6-3; D uncertain. The CDR3 sequence: CASSYMGNQPQHF. The CDR3 DNA is TGTGCCAGCAGTTACATGGGCAATCAGCCCCAGCATTTT.